This TCR beta chain was profiled in a study of immune heterogeneity within non-small cell lung tumors. Background on the study: Classification of the tumors gave several squamous cell carcinomas, fewer than 12 non-squamous carcinomas and 1 not otherwise specified.

Study-level results: Identical dominant CDR3 beta clonotypes were found repeatedly across the tumor sites of a single patient, and these appeared alongside high-frequency clones that were unique to particular tumor locations.

TCR beta CDR3 was amplified by multiplex PCR using 32 V and 13 J primers. One entry per CDR3 protein, called by TCRdb with MiXCR from the multiplex PCR reads. This sample has 2,800 or so distinct CDR3 sequences, with approximately 50% found just once. The CDR3 contains 14 residues. CDR1 MNHEY and CDR2 SVGAGI come from the germline V gene. The V gene lost 1 base and the J gene lost 1 base, with 5 bases spanning the gap. Bulk tumor gDNA, 450 to 650 ng per sample, served as the TCR template. Biopsies, several per primary tumor and spaced far apart, were collected during surgery. Patients with untreated, newly diagnosed non-small cell lung cancer underwent curative surgery. Donors comprised surgical patients with newly diagnosed non-small cell lung cancer, operated on with curative intent. Of note for this clonotype: As yet, its antigen is unknown.

This receptor was obtained from a man in his sixties with non-small cell lung cancer. Sample: lung tumor tissue. The V gene is TRBV6-5, the J gene TRBJ1-5; no firm D call. CDR3 region: CASSYLDSNQPQHF. The CDR3 nucleotides are TGTGCCAGCAGTTACTTGGACAGCAATCAGCCCCAGCATTTT.